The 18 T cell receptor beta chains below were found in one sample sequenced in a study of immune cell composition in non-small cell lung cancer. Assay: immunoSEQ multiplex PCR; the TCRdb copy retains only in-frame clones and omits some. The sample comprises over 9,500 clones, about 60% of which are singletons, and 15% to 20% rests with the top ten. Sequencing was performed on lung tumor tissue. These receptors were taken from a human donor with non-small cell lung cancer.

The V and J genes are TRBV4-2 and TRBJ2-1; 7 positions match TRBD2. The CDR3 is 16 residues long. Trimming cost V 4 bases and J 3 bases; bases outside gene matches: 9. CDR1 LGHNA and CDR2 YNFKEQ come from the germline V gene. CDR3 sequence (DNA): TGTGCCAGCAGCCGAAAGGCCGGGGACTACTACAATGAGCAGTTCTTC. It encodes CASSRKAGDYYNEQFF.

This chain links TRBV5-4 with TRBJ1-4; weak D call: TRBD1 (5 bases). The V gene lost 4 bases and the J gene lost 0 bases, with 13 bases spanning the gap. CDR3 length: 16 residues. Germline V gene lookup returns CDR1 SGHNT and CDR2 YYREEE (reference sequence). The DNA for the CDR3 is TGTGCCAGCAGCCCTGGACAAGTTGCAACTAATGAAAAACTGTTTTTT. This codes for CASSPGQVATNEKLFF. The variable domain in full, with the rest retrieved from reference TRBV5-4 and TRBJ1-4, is ETGVTQSPTHLIKTRGQQVTLRCSSQSGHNTVSWYQQALGQGPQFIFQYYREEENGRGNFPPRFSGLQFPNYSSELNVNALELDDSALYLCASSPGQVATNEKLFFGSGTQLSVL.

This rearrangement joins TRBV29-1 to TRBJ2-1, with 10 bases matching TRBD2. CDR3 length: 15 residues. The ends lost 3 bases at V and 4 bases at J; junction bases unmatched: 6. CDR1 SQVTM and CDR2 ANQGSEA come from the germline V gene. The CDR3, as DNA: TGCAGCGTTGAGGTGCTAGCGGGGGTTTACAATGAGCAGTTCTTC. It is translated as CSVEVLAGVYNEQFF.

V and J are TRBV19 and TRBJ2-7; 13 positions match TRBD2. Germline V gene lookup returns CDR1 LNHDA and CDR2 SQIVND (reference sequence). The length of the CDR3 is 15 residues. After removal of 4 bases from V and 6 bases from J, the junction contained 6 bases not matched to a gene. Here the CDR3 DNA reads TGTGCCAGTAGTAAAGGACTAGCGGGAGTCCCCGAGCAGTACTTC. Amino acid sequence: CASSKGLAGVPEQYF. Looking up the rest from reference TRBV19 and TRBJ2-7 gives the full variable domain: DGGITQSPKYLFRKEGQNVTLSCEQNLNHDAMYWYRQDPGQGLRLIYYSQIVNDFQKGDIAEGYSVSREKKESFPLTVTSAQKNPTAFYLCASSKGLAGVPEQYFGPGTRLTVT.

The CDR3 nucleotides are TGTGCCAGCAGCCCGGCGGACAGCTCCTACAATGAGCAGTTCTTC. Its translation: CASSPADSSYNEQFF. The V and J genes are TRBV7-9 and TRBJ2-1, with D maybe TRBD1 (6 bases). Deletions cut 5 bases from V and 0 bases from J, with 11 bases between. CDR1 and CDR2 (germline): SEHNR, FQNEAQ (reference sequence). The length of the CDR3 is 15 residues.

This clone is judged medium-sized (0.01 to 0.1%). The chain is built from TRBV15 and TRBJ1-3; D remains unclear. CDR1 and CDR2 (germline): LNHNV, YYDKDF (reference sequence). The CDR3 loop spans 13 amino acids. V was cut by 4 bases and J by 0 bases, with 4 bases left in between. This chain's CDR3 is CATSTNSGNTIYF. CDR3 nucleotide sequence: TGTGCCACCAGCACTAACTCTGGAAACACCATATATTTT. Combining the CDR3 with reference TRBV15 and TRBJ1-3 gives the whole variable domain DAMVIQNPRYQVTQFGKPVTLSCSQTLNHNVMYWYQQKSSQAPKLLFHYYDKDFNNEADTPDNFQSRRPNTSFCFLDIRSPGLGDTAMYLCATSTNSGNTIYFGEGSWLTVV.

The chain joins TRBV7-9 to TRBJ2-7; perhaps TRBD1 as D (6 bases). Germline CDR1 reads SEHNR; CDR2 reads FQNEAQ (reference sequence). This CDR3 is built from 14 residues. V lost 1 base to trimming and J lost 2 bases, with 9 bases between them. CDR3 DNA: TGTGCCAGCAGCTTAGGGGCAGGGGCCTACGAGCAGTACTTC. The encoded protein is CASSLGAGAYEQYF.

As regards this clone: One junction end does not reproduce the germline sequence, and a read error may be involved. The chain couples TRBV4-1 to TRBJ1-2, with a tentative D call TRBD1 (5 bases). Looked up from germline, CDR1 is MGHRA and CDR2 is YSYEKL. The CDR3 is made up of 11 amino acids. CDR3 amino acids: CASWGIYGYTF. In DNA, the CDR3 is TGTGCCAGCTGGGGCATCTATGGCTACACCTTC.

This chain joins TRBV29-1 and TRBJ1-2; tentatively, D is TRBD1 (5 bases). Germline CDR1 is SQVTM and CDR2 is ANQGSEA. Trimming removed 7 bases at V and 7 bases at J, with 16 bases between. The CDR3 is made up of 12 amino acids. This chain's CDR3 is CSAGGELFGYTF. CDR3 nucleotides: TGCAGCGCTGGGGGGGAGTTGTTTGGCTACACCTTC. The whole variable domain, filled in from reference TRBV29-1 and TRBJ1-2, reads SAVISQKPSRDICQRGTSLTIQCQVDSQVTMMFWYRQQPGQSLTLIATANQGSEATYESGFVIDKFPISRPNLTFSTLTVSNMSPEDSSIYLCSAGGELFGYTFGSGTRLTVV.

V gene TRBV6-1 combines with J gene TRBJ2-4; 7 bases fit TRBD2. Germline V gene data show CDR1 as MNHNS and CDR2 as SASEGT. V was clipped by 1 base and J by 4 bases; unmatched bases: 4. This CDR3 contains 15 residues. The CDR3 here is CASSEGASGKNIQYF. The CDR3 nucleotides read TGTGCCAGCAGTGAAGGGGCTAGCGGAAAAAACATTCAGTACTTC.

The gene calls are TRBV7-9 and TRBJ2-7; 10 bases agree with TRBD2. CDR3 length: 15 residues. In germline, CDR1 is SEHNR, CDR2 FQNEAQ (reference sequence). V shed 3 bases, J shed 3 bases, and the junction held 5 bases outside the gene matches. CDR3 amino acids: CASSFLAGALYEQYF. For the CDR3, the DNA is TGTGCCAGCAGCTTCCTAGCGGGAGCCCTCTACGAGCAGTACTTC.

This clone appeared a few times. This CDR3 reads CSVGGGLHGYTF. CDR3 DNA: TGCAGCGTAGGGGGGGGTTTACATGGCTACACCTTC. The chain couples TRBV29-1 to TRBJ1-2; D may be TRBD1 (6 bases). Germline V gene lookup returns CDR1 SQVTM and CDR2 ANQGSEA. The ends were cut back, 6 bases at V and 6 bases at J, with 14 bases in the middle. CDR3 size: 12 residues.

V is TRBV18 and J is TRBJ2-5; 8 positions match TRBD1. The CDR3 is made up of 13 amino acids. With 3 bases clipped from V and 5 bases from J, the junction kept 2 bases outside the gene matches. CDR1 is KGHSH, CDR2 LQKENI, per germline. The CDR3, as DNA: TGTGCCAGCTCACCGAACAGGGGGGAGACCCAGTACTTC. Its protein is CASSPNRGETQYF.

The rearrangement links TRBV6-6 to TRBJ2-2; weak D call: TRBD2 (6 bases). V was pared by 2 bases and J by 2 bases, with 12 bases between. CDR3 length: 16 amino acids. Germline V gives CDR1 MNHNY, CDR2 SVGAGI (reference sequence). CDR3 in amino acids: CASSYGRTINTGELFF. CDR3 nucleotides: TGTGCCAGCAGTTACGGGCGGACTATAAACACCGGGGAGCTGTTTTTT.

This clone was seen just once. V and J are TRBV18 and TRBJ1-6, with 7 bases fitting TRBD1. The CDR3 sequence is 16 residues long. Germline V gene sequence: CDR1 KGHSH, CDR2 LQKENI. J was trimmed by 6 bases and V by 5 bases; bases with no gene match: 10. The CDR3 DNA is TGTGCCAGCTCATCGGACAGGTTGGGGGTTAATTCACCCCTCCACTTT. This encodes CASSSDRLGVNSPLHF.

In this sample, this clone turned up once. The chain's CDR3 is CATSRGLGLSAGVYEQYF. In DNA form, the CDR3 reads TGTGCCACCAGCAGAGGCTTGGGACTTTCAGCGGGAGTCTACGAGCAGTACTTC. The chain has TRBV15 and TRBJ2-7, with 8 bases that match TRBD2. Germline assignment: CDR1 LNHNV and CDR2 YYDKDF (reference sequence). This CDR3 spans 18 amino acids. J lost 3 bases, V lost 1 base, and 14 bases had no gene match. Variable domain in full (rest from reference TRBV15 and TRBJ2-7): DAMVIQNPRYQVTQFGKPVTLSCSQTLNHNVMYWYQQKSSQAPKLLFHYYDKDFNNEADTPDNFQSRRPNTSFCFLDIRSPGLGDTAMYLCATSRGLGLSAGVYEQYFGPGTRLTVT.

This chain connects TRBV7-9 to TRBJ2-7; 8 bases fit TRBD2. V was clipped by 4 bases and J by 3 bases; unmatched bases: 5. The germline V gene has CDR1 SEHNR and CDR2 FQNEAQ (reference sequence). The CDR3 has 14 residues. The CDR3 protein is CASSSGTRNYEQYF. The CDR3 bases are TGTGCCAGCAGCTCCGGGACTAGAAACTACGAGCAGTACTTC. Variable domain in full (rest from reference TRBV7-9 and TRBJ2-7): DTGVSQNPRHKITKRGQNVTFRCDPISEHNRLYWYRQTLGQGPEFLTYFQNEAQLEKSRLLSDRFSAERPKGSFSTLEIQRTEQGDSAMYLCASSSGTRNYEQYFGPGTRLTVT.

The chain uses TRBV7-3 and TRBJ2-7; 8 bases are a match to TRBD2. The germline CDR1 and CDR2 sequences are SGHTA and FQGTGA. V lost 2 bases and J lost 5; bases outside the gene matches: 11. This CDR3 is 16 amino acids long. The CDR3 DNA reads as TGTGCCAGCAGCTTATATGGGCCGGGACTAGGGGACGAGCAGTACTTC. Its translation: CASSLYGPGLGDEQYF.